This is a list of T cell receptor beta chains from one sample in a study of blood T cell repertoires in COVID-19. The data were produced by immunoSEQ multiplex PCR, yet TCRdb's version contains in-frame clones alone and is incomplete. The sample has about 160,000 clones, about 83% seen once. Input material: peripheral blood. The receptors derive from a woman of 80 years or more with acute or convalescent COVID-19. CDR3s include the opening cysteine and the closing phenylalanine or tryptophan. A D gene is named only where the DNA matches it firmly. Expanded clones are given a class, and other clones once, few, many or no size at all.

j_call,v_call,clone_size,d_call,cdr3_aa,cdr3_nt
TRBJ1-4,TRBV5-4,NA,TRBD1,CASSSPDRANEKLFF,TGTGCCAGCAGCTCGCCCGACAGGGCTAATGAAAAACTGTTTTTT
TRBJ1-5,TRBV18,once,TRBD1,CASSPTGSSNQPQHF,TGTGCCAGCTCACCGACAGGGAGTAGCAATCAGCCCCAGCATTTT
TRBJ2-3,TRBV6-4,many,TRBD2,CASSRLADTDTQYF,TGTGCCAGCAGCCGACTAGCGGACACAGATACGCAGTATTTT
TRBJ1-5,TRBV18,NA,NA,CASSPGGPRNQPQHF,TGTGCCAGCTCACCAGGGGGCCCCCGCAATCAGCCCCAGCATTTT
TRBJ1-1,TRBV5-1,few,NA,CASSLGSWSGNTEAFF,TGCGCCAGCAGCTTGGGTTCCTGGTCAGGGAACACTGAAGCTTTCTTT
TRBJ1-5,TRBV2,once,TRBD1,CASSRQGTPQPQHF,TGTGCCAGCAGTCGACAGGGAACGCCCCAGCCCCAGCATTTT
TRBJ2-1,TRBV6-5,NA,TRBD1,CASSYSRQGGNEQFF,TGTGCCAGCAGTTACTCGAGACAGGGGGGTAATGAGCAGTTCTTC
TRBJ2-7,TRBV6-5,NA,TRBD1,CASRPDRALYEQYF,TGTGCCAGCAGACCCGACAGGGCTCTATACGAGCAGTACTTC
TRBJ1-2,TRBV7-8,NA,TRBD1,CASSLGTGSDYGYTF,TGTGCCAGCAGCCTTGGGACAGGTAGTGACTATGGCTACACCTTC
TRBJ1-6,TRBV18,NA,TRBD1,CASSQDRGNSPLHF,TGTGCCAGCTCACAGGACAGGGGTAATTCACCCCTCCACTTT
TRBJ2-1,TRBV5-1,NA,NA,CASSPNPPGGPYNEQFF,TGCGCCAGCAGTCCAAACCCCCCAGGGGGGCCATACAATGAGCAGTTCTTC
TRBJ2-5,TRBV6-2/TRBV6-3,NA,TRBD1,CASSQTGSRETQYF,TGTGCCAGCAGCCAGACAGGGTCGAGAGAGACCCAGTACTTC
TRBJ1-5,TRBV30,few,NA,CAWSAAGRGASNQPQHF,TGTGCCTGGAGTGCTGCCGGGCGGGGGGCTAGCAATCAGCCCCAGCATTTT
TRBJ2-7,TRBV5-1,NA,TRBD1,CASRPLTGGVYEQYF,TGCGCCAGCAGACCACTGACAGGGGGTGTCTACGAGCAGTACTTC
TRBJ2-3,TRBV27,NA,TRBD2,CASSLWGLDTDTQYF,TGTGCCAGCAGTTTATGGGGACTAGACACAGATACGCAGTATTTT
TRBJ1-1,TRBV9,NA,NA,CASSVGEYTEAFF,TGTGCCAGCAGCGTAGGGGAGTACACTGAAGCTTTCTTT
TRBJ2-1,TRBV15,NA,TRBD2,CATSRAGTSGSSSYNEQFF,TGTGCCACCAGCAGAGCCGGGACTAGCGGGTCCAGCTCCTACAATGAGCAGTTCTTC
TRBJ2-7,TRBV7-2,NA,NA,CASSQDRSFAEQYF,TGTGCCAGCAGCCAAGACAGGTCCTTTGCCGAGCAGTACTTC
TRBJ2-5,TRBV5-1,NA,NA,CASSLVGDETQYF,TGCGCCAGCAGCTTGGTGGGCGATGAGACCCAGTACTTC
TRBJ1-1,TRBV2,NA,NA,CASRRAAGYTEAFF,TGTGCCAGCAGGAGGGCGGCAGGATACACTGAAGCTTTCTTT
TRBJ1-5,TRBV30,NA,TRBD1,CAWRGQGSSQPQHF,TGTGCCTGGAGGGGACAGGGGTCAAGTCAGCCCCAGCATTTT
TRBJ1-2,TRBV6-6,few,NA,CATSEGGYTF,TGTGCCACATCGGAGGGTGGCTACACCTTC
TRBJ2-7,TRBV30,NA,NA,CAWSRTRGSKLLEQYF,TGTGCCTGGAGCCGAACAAGAGGTTCAAAGCTTCTCGAGCAGTACTTC
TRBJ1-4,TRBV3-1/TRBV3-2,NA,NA,CASSQDPGSRTNEKLFF,TGTGCCAGCAGCCAAGATCCCGGGAGTCGTACTAATGAAAAACTGTTTTTT
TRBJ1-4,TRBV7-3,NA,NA,CASSLSGVNEKLFF,TGTGCCAGCAGCTTATCCGGGGTTAATGAAAAACTGTTTTTT
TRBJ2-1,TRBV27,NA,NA,CASSLWAGTYNEQFF,TGTGCCAGCAGTTTATGGGCGGGAACCTACAATGAGCAGTTCTTC
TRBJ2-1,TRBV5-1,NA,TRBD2,CASSLSLAGSNEQFF,TGCGCCAGCAGCTTGTCTCTAGCGGGATCCAATGAGCAGTTCTTC
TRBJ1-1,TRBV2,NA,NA,CASSEIRGGEAFF,TGTGCCAGCAGTGAAATCAGGGGCGGTGAAGCTTTCTTT